Listed here are 8 T cell receptor beta chains from one sample, sequenced in a study of blood T cell repertoires in COVID-19. The assay was immunoSEQ multiplex PCR, and TCRdb's table has in-frame clones only and misses some. The data contain approximately 100,000 clones, approximately 81% of them seen just once; the ten biggest clones take up roughly a tenth. Material: peripheral blood. These receptor sequences come from a woman of 80 years or more with acute or convalescent COVID-19.

The rearrangement links TRBV7-9 to TRBJ1-2; 8 bases agree with TRBD1. The CDR3 is 14 residues long. Trimming removed 6 bases from V and 6 bases from J; junction bases left unmatched: 9. Germline CDR1 is SEHNR and CDR2 is FQNEAQ (reference sequence). The CDR3 loop reads CASRPGGSLDGYTF. The CDR3 nucleotides are TGTGCCAGCAGGCCAGGGGGCTCCTTGGATGGCTACACCTTC.

The chain couples TRBV6-2 or TRBV6-3 to TRBJ1-5; D is ambiguous. CDR1 MNHEY and CDR2 SVGEGT come from the germline V gene. The CDR3 sequence is 14 residues long. Trimming took off 0 bases at V and 2 bases at J, with 5 bases between the two ends. CDR3 nucleotide sequence: TGTGCCAGCAGTTACTCGGCAGGCAATCAGCCCCAGCATTTT. It codes for CASSYSAGNQPQHF.

The J gene is TRBJ2-5, the V gene TRBV30; perhaps TRBD1 as D (6 bases). This CDR3 comprises 15 residues. The V gene lost 0 bases and the J gene lost 1 base, with 12 bases spanning the gap. Germline V CDR1 and CDR2: GTSNPN, SVGIG (reference sequence). The CDR3 spells CAWSVLQGSQETQYF. DNA of the CDR3: TGTGCCTGGAGTGTACTACAGGGTAGCCAAGAGACCCAGTACTTC.

J is TRBJ2-3 and V is TRBV6-6; 7 positions agree with TRBD1. Trimming removed 10 bases from V and 3 bases from J; junction bases left unmatched: 7. This CDR3 has 13 amino acids. From germline, CDR1 is MNHNY and CDR2 SVGAGI (reference sequence). This chain's CDR3 is CATKGQITDTQYF. CDR3 nucleotides: TGTGCCACGAAGGGACAGATTACAGATACGCAGTATTTT.

This clone appeared a few times. The V and J genes are TRBV21-1 and TRBJ1-5; whether TRBD1, the table's D call, matches the DNA was not checked. TRBV21-1 is listed as a pseudogene. The CDR3 extends over 18 amino acids. CDR3 in DNA: TGTGCCAGCAGCAAAGTTTCACAGGGGGGATATAGCAATCAGCCCCAGCATTTT. It codes for CASSKVSQGGYSNQPQHF.

This clone was seen just once. The rearrangement links TRBV2 to TRBJ1-5; TRBD1 aligns across 7 bases. This CDR3 has 12 residues. The junction had 1 base not matched to a gene; V was cut back by 8 bases and J by 3 bases. Germline lookup yields CDR1 SNHLY and CDR2 FYNNEI. In DNA form, the CDR3 reads TGTGCCAGCGGGACAGTCAATCAGCCCCAGCATTTT. Its translation: CASGTVNQPQHF. Filled out from reference TRBV2 and TRBJ1-5, the complete variable domain reads EPEVTQTPSHQVTQMGQEVILRCVPISNHLYFYWYRQILGQKVEFLVSFYNNEISEKSEIFDDQFSVERPDGSNFTLKIRSTKLEDSAMYFCASGTVNQPQHFGDGTRLSIL.

The chain carries TRBV3-1 (or the pseudogene TRBV3-2) and TRBJ1-1; D is unclear. CDR1 and CDR2 from the germline V gene are LGHDT and YNNKEL (reference sequence). With 6 bases removed from V and 3 bases from J, the gap between germline ends came to 11 bases. This CDR3 region has 13 residues. The CDR3 reads CASRNRWDTEAFF. Here the CDR3 DNA reads TGTGCCAGCAGAAACAGATGGGACACTGAAGCTTTCTTT.

This chain connects TRBV7-2 to TRBJ2-7, with 12 bases aligning to TRBD1. The germline V gene has CDR1 SGHTA and CDR2 FQGNSA. The CDR3 totals 14 residues. After removal of 5 bases from V and 6 bases from J, the junction contained 5 bases not matched to a gene. In DNA form, the CDR3 reads TGTGCCAGCAGCCTACGGGACAGGGGGCTCGAGCAGTACTTC. Its translation is CASSLRDRGLEQYF. The full variable domain, its missing parts supplied by reference TRBV7-2 and TRBJ2-7, is GAGVSQSPSNKVTEKGKDVELRCDPISGHTALYWYRQSLGQGLEFLIYFQGNSAPDKSGLPSDRFSAERTGGSVSTLTIQRTQQEDSAVYLCASSLRDRGLEQYFGPGTRLTVT.